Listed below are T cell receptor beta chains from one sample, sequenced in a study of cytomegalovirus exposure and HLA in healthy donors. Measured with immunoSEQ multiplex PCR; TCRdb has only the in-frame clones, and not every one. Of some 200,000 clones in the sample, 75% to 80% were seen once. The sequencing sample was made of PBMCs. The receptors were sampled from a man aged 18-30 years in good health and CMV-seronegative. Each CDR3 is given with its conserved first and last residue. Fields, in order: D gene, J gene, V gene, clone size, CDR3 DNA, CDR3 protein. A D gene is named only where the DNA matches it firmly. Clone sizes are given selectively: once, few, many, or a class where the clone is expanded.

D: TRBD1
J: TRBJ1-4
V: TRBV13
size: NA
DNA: TGTGCCAGCAGCGGGACAGGGTGGGATGAAAAACTGTTTTTT
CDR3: CASSGTGWDEKLFF

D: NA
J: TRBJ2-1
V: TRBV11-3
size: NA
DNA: TGTGCCAGCAGCTTAGGTTTTACTCAGGGCGGCAATGAGCAGTTCTTC
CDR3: CASSLGFTQGGNEQFF

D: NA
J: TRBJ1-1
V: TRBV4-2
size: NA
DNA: TGTGCCAGCAGCCCCCTACAGGGTGTGAACACTGAAGCTTTCTTT
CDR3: CASSPLQGVNTEAFF

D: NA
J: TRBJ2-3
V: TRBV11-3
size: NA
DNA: TGTGCCAGCAGCTTGGGCCAGACAGATACGCAGTATTTT
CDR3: CASSLGQTDTQYF

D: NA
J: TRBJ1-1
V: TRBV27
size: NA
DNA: TGTGCCAGCAGTTTATCGAACGGGGAAGCTTTCTTT
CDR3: CASSLSNGEAFF

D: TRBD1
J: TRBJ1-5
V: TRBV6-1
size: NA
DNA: TGTGCCAGCATAGCGACAGGGGGCAATCAGCCCCAGCATTTT
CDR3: CASIATGGNQPQHF

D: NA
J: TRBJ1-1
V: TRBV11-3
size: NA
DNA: TGTGCCAGCAGCTTAGATGGACAGTTCAAGAAGGTGAACACTGAAGCTTTCTTT
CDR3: CASSLDGQFKKVNTEAFF

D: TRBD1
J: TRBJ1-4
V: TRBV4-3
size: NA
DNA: TGCGCCAGCAGCCCGACGACAGGGTCTAATGAAAAACTGTTTTTT
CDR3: CASSPTTGSNEKLFF

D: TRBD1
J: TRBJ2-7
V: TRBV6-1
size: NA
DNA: TGTGCCAGCAGTCAGGGGGCCGAGCAGTACTTC
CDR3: CASSQGAEQYF

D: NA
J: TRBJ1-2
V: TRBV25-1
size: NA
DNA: TGTGCCAGCAGTGAAGACAGCCGGGTCGGCTCTGGCTACACCTTC
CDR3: CASSEDSRVGSGYTF

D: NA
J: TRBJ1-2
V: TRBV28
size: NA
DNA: TGTGCCAGCAGTTTGTACGGCGTAGGTTCGGGGGGCTACACCTTC
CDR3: CASSLYGVGSGGYTF

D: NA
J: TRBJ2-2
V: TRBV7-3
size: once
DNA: TGTGCCAGCAGCTTACGGGGGACCGGGGAGCTGTTTTTT
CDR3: CASSLRGTGELFF

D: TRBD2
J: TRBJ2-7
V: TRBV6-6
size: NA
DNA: TGTGCCAGCAGTTACCCCCTAGCGGGAGACGAGCAGTACTTC
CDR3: CASSYPLAGDEQYF

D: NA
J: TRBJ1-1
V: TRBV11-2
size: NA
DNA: TGTGCCAGCAGCTTAACCCGTGCTGGGGCAGTAGGCGATGATACTGAAGCTTTCTTT
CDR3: CASSLTRAGAVGDDTEAFF

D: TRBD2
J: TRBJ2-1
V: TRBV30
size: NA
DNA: TGTGCCTGGAGTGGGGCGGGAGGGTCCTACAATGAGCAGTTCTTC
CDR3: CAWSGAGGSYNEQFF

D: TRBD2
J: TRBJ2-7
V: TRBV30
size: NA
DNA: TGTGCCTGGAGTGTGCGACTAGCTTGGTACGAGCAGTACTTC
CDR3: CAWSVRLAWYEQYF

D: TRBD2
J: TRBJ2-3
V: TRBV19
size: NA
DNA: TGTGCCAGTAGGGAGGGACTAGCGGACACAGATACGCAGTATTTT
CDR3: CASREGLADTDTQYF

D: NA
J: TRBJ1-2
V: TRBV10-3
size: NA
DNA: TGTGCCATCAGCCCAAGAGAGGGTGAGTCAAGTGGCTACACCTTC
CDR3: CAISPREGESSGYTF

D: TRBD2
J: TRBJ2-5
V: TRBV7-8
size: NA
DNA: TGTGCCAGCAGCTTAGCTCAGACGGGGGGGCTGGAGACCCAGTACTTC
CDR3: CASSLAQTGGLETQYF

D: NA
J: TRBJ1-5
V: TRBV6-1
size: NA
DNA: TGTGCCAGCAACGCGGGGAATCAGCCCCAGCATTTT
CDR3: CASNAGNQPQHF

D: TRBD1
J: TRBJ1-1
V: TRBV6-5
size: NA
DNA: TGTGCCAGCACCCAGACAGGGGCCCTGAACACTGAAGCTTTCTTT
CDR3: CASTQTGALNTEAFF

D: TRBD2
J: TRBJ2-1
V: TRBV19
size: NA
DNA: TGTGCCAGCAAGAGTAGCGGGGATCTATACAATGAGCAGTTCTTC
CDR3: CASKSSGDLYNEQFF

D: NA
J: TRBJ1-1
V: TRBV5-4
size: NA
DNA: TGTGCCAGCAGCTTTGGAGGGAACACTGAAGCTTTCTTT
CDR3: CASSFGGNTEAFF

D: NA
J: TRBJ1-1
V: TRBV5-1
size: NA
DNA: TGCGCCAGCAGCTTTGGCCTCGACACTGAAGCTTTCTTT
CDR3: CASSFGLDTEAFF

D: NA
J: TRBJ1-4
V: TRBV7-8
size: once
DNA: TGTGCCAGCAGCTTAGCAGGGGGACGCGAAAAACTGTTTTTT
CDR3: CASSLAGGREKLFF

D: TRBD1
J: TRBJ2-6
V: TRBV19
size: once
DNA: TGTGCCAGCCGGGACAGCCCCTCTGGGGCCAACGTCCTGACTTTC
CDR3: CASRDSPSGANVLTF

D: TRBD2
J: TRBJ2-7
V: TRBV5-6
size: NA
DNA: TGTGCCAGCAGCTTGGAAAGCGGGGGCTACGAGCAGTACTTC
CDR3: CASSLESGGYEQYF

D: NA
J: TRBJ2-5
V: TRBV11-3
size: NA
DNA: TGTGCCAGCAGCTTAGATTCCGGGGAGGCACAGTACTTC
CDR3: CASSLDSGEAQYF

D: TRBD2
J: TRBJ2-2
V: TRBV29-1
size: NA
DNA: TGCAGCGGGGGGATAGCGGGGGGGAACACCGGGGAGCTGTTTTTT
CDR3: CSGGIAGGNTGELFF

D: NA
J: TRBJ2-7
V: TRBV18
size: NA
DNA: TGTGCCAGCTCACGCCCAGCGGCGACCTACGAGCAGTACTTC
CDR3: CASSRPAATYEQYF

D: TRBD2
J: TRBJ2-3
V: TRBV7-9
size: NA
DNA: TGTGCCAGCAGTGCCAGCGGGGGTTATTTCACAGATACGCAGTATTTT
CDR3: CASSASGGYFTDTQYF

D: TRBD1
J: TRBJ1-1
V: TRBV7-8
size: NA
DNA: TGTGCCAGCAGCTTACAACAGGGGGTACTCACTGAAGCTTTCTTT
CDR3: CASSLQQGVLTEAFF

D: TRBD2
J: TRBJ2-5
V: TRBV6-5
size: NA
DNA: TGTGCCAGCAGTTACCCTGGACCAGCGGGAGAAGAGACCCAGTACTTC
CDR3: CASSYPGPAGEETQYF

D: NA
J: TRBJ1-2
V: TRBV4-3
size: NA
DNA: TGCGCCAGCAGCCAAGATCACGGGTTTGTAGCGTCGGGCGGCTATGGCTACACCTTC
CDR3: CASSQDHGFVASGGYGYTF

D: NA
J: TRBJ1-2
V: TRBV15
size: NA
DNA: TGTGCCACCAGCAGAATCGGACCCGGGGGCTATGGCTACACCTTC
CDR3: CATSRIGPGGYGYTF

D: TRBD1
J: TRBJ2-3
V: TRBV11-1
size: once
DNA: TGTGCCAGCAGCTGGGGCCCGGGACAGGGGAGCACAGATACGCAGTATTTT
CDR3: CASSWGPGQGSTDTQYF

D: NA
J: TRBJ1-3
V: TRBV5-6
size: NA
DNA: TGTGCCAGCAGCCAGACCGGGTTAGCCGGAAACACCATATATTTT
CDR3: CASSQTGLAGNTIYF

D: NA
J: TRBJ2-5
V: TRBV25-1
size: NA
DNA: TGTGCCAGCAGTGTTGACAGCCAAGAGACCCAGTACTTC
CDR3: CASSVDSQETQYF

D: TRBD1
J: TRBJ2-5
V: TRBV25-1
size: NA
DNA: TGTGCCAGCAGCTTGGACAGGGGGTACCAAGAGACCCAGTACTTC
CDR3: CASSLDRGYQETQYF

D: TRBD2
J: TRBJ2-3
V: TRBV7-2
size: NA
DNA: TGTGCCAGCAGCCCGACGGGGGGGCGAGATACGCAGTATTTT
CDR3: CASSPTGGRDTQYF

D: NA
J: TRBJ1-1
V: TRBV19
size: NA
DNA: TGTGCCAGTAGTACGCGGACAATTGCTTTCTTT
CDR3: CASSTRTIAFF

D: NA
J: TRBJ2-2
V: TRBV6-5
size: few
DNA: TGTGCCAGCGGGTGGACAGTGAACACCGGGGAGCTGTTTTTT
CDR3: CASGWTVNTGELFF

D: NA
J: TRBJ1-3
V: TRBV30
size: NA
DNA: TGTGCCTGGATGGGGTGGGGGGAGAGCTCTGGAAACACCATATATTTT
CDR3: CAWMGWGESSGNTIYF

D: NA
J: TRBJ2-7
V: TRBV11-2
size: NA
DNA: TGTGCCAGCAGCTATGGGGCAGGGGAGAACTACGAGCAGTACTTC
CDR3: CASSYGAGENYEQYF

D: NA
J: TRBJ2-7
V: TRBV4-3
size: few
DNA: TGCGCCAGCAGCCAAGATTGGGGAGCGACGGGCCACGAGCAGTACTTC
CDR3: CASSQDWGATGHEQYF

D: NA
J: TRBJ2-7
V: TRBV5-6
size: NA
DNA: TGTGCCAGCAGCTTGTGGCAGCGGAGCTCCTACGAGCAGTACTTC
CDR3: CASSLWQRSSYEQYF

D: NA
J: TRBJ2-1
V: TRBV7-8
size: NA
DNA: TGTGCCAGCAGCTCTATGGGACGGGGACATGGTGAGCAGTTCTTC
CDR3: CASSSMGRGHGEQFF

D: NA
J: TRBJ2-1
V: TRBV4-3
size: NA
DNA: TGCGCCAGTTCCGGGGGTAACTCCTACAATGAGCAGTTCTTC
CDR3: CASSGGNSYNEQFF

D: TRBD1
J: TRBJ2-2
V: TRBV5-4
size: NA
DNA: TGTGCCAGCAGTCCGAGGGACAGAGACACCGGGGAGCTGTTTTTT
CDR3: CASSPRDRDTGELFF

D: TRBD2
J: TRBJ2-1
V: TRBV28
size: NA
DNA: TGTGCCAGCAGTCCGATCCTAGCGGGACCCAATTTGATGTCCTACAATGAGCAGTTCTTC
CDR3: CASSPILAGPNLMSYNEQFF

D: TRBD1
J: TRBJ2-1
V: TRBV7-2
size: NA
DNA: TGTGCCAGCAGCCGGGACAGGGGTTCCTACAATGAGCAGTTCTTC
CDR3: CASSRDRGSYNEQFF

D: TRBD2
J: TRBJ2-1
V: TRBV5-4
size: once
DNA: TGTGCCAGCAGCCGTAGCGGGGAATACAATGAGCAGTTCTTC
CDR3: CASSRSGEYNEQFF

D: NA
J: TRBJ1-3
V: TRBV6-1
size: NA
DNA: TGTGCCAGCAGTGCTTGGGACAATGGAAACACCATATATTTT
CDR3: CASSAWDNGNTIYF